These 23 T cell receptor beta chains were sequenced from one sample in a study of response to subunit inactivated influenza vaccine. One entry per CDR3 protein results from TCRdb running MiXCR on the RT-PCR reads. The sample includes about 700,000 distinct CDR3 sequences, 15% to 19% of them seen just once. This specimen consisted of PBMCs from blood, obtained about 12 days after vaccination. The receptor set was obtained from a man aged 45 to 65 who received an inactivated influenza vaccine.

This clonotype was counted a few times. This chain joins TRBV12-3 or TRBV12-4 and TRBJ1-4; 7 bases align to TRBD1. The ends lost 3 bases at V and 8 bases at J; junction bases unmatched: 6. This CDR3 spans 14 amino acids. The CDR3 reads CASSFQGGEEKLFF. The CDR3 nucleotides read TGTGCCAGCAGTTTTCAGGGGGGGGAAGAAAAACTGTTTTTT.

A few counts support this clonotype. The chain joins TRBV10-3 to TRBJ2-7, with TRBD1 matching 7 bases. The CDR3 is made up of 16 amino acids. Germline V gene data show CDR1 as ENHRY and CDR2 as SYGVKD. V trimming: 5 bases; J trimming: 1 base; junction bases outside the gene matches: 11. CDR3 amino acids: CAISSKTGLLSYEQYF. The CDR3 DNA sequence: TGTGCCATCAGTTCTAAGACAGGGCTTTTATCCTACGAGCAGTACTTC.

This clonotype has at least ten counts. V is TRBV9 and J is TRBJ1-2, with 9 nucleotides matching TRBD1. V shed 2 bases, J shed 3 bases, and the junction held 5 bases outside the gene matches. The CDR3 consists of 15 residues. Per germline, CDR1 SGDLS and CDR2 YYNGEE. The CDR3: CASSVNRDRDYGYTF. CDR3 nucleotides: TGTGCCAGCAGCGTCAACCGGGACAGGGACTATGGCTACACCTTC.

The chain combines TRBV27 with TRBJ2-3; 10 nucleotides agree with TRBD1. CDR1 is MNHEY and CDR2 is SMNVEV in the germline V gene (reference sequence). This CDR3 is built from 16 residues. J was trimmed by 4 bases and V by 1 base; bases with no gene match: 5. Written as DNA, the CDR3 is TGTGCCAGCAGTTTATTTGGGACAGGGGAGCCAGATACGCAGTATTTT. Residues: CASSLFGTGEPDTQYF.

The rearrangement links TRBV10-3 to TRBJ2-1; perhaps TRBD1 as D (6 bases). This CDR3 has 12 residues. Germline assignment: CDR1 ENHRY and CDR2 SYGVKD. The V and J ends lost 6 bases and 9 bases respectively, with 12 bases between them. CDR3 amino acids: CAISQDSGEQFF. The CDR3, as DNA: TGTGCCATCAGCCAGGACAGCGGTGAGCAGTTCTTC.

This clonotype was observed a few times. The chain has TRBV29-1 and TRBJ2-1, with 15 positions matching TRBD2. Germline loops: CDR1 SQVTM, CDR2 ANQGSEA. The CDR3 extends over 14 amino acids. Trimming took 4 bases from V and 8 from J; bases not matched to a gene: 3. CDR3 amino acids: CSVGGLAGGDEQFF. The CDR3 DNA follows: TGCAGCGTTGGGGGACTAGCGGGAGGAGATGAGCAGTTCTTC.

This CDR3 reads CSVQGDDYGYTF. CDR3 bases: TGCAGCGTTCAAGGGGACGACTATGGCTACACCTTC. The J gene is TRBJ1-2, the V gene TRBV29-1; tentatively, D is TRBD1 (5 bases). Germline lookup yields CDR1 SQVTM and CDR2 ANQGSEA. The CDR3 spans 12 residues. Trimming cost V 5 bases and J 3 bases, with 10 bases left between them.

The chain is built from TRBV29-1 and TRBJ1-2; D is undetermined. V was pared by 3 bases and J by 14 bases, with 16 bases between. In germline, CDR1 is SQVTM, CDR2 ANQGSEA. The CDR3 loop spans 11 amino acids. CDR3 nucleotide sequence: TGCAGCGTTGATGGCTCCTTTAGGGATACCTTC. Translation gives CSVDGSFRDTF.

This chain links TRBV20-1 with TRBJ2-3, with 10 bases identical to TRBD2. Germline V lookup: CDR1 DFQATT, CDR2 SNEGSKA (reference sequence). After removal of 5 bases from V and 5 bases from J, the junction contained 7 bases not matched to a gene. The CDR3 totals 14 residues. The CDR3 here is CSARLAGVIDTQYF. The DNA of the CDR3 is TGCAGTGCTCGTCTAGCGGGAGTGATAGATACGCAGTATTTT.

This clonotype was detected only a few times. The rearrangement joins TRBV11-2 to TRBJ1-2, with D perhaps matching TRBD1 (5 bases). This CDR3 contains 14 residues. Looked up from germline, CDR1 is SGHAT and CDR2 is FQNNGV. V lost 5 bases, J lost 8 bases, and 18 bases lay in between. The CDR3 sequence: CASSPDTLGWGYTF. The CDR3 nucleotides read TGTGCCAGCAGCCCGGACACCCTGGGCTGGGGCTACACCTTC. The whole variable domain, remainder taken from reference TRBV11-2 and TRBJ1-2, is EAGVAQSPRYKIIEKRQSVAFWCNPISGHATLYWYQQILGQGPKLLIQFQNNGVVDDSQLPKDRFSAERLKGVDSTLKIQPAKLEDSAVYLCASSPDTLGWGYTFGSGTRLTVV.

The chain has TRBV20-1 and TRBJ2-1; TRBD1 aligns across 8 bases. V dropped 3 bases and J dropped 0; count of bases not matched to a gene: 4. The germline V gene has CDR1 DFQATT and CDR2 SNEGSKA (reference sequence). The CDR3 consists of 15 residues. Written as DNA, the CDR3 is TGCAGTGCTAGGGGACAGGCCCGCTCCTACAATGAGCAGTTCTTC. Amino acid sequence: CSARGQARSYNEQFF.

The sample holds a few counts of this clonotype. The V gene is TRBV7-9, the J gene TRBJ1-4, with a weak D call TRBD1 (5 bases). The germline V gene has CDR1 SEHNR and CDR2 FQNEAQ (reference sequence). Trimming removed 5 bases at V and 5 bases at J, with 12 bases between. The CDR3 covers 14 residues. CDR3 bases: TGTGCCAGCAGCAAGGGGCAGAAGAATGAAAAACTGTTTTTT. Its translation: CASSKGQKNEKLFF.

This clonotype showed up many times. The chain is built from TRBV10-3 and TRBJ2-3; no clear D gene. CDR1 is ENHRY, CDR2 SYGVKD, per germline. Trimming removed 4 bases from V and 4 bases from J, with 6 bases in between. The CDR3 is made up of 12 amino acids. The DNA of the CDR3 is TGTGCCATCAGTGTCTCATCAGATACGCAGTATTTT. As protein: CAISVSSDTQYF.

This clonotype has just a few counts. J is TRBJ1-1 and V is TRBV12-3 or TRBV12-4; D uncertain. The CDR3 is 14 residues long. The germline V and J ends were trimmed by 7 bases and 5 bases, with 17 bases remaining between them. CDR3 in DNA: TGTGCCAGCATTGGAGGCTACCTGGGGACTGAAGCTTTCTTT. Amino acids: CASIGGYLGTEAFF.

This clonotype was seen more than once but under ten times. The chain joins TRBV4-3 to TRBJ2-7, with TRBD2 as a possible D gene (6 bases). Trimming took off 0 bases at V and 4 bases at J, with 13 bases between the two ends. This CDR3 spans 15 amino acids. CDR1 and CDR2 from the germline V gene are LGHNA and YSLEER. This CDR3 reads CASSQESQGGYEQYF. CDR3 DNA sequence: TGCGCCAGCAGCCAAGAGTCACAAGGAGGGTACGAGCAGTACTTC.

This clonotype was counted a few times. The chain joins TRBV20-1 to TRBJ2-3, with 9 nucleotides matching TRBD2. The germline CDR1 and CDR2 sequences are DFQATT and SNEGSKA (reference sequence). Trimming took 5 bases from V and 4 from J; bases not matched to a gene: 10. The CDR3 runs to 15 residues. The CDR3 loop reads CSAGSGTSRSDTQYF. The CDR3, as DNA: TGCAGTGCTGGTTCTGGGACTAGCCGTTCAGATACGCAGTATTTT.

This clonotype was counted between two and nine times. The chain employs TRBV15 and TRBJ2-3; 8 bases agree with TRBD1. Trimming removed 8 bases from V and 0 bases from J; junction bases left unmatched: 16. The CDR3 is made up of 18 amino acids. Per germline, CDR1 LNHNV and CDR2 YYDKDF (reference sequence). CDR3 residues: CATFSGTGRRASTDTQYF. The CDR3 DNA is TGTGCCACCTTTTCAGGGACAGGCAGAAGGGCTAGCACAGATACGCAGTATTTT. The variable domain in full, completed from reference TRBV15 and TRBJ2-3, reads DAMVIQNPRYQVTQFGKPVTLSCSQTLNHNVMYWYQQKSSQAPKLLFHYYDKDFNNEADTPDNFQSRRPNTSFCFLDIRSPGLGDTAMYLCATFSGTGRRASTDTQYFGPGTRLTVL.

V and J are TRBV4-3 and TRBJ1-1; D is uncertain. With 0 bases removed from V and 4 bases from J, the gap between germline ends came to 12 bases. CDR1 and CDR2 (germline): LGHNA, YSLEER. The CDR3 sequence is 15 residues long. In DNA, the CDR3 is TGCGCCAGCAGCCAAGATATCATTGGACCCACTGAAGCTTTCTTT. This codes for CASSQDIIGPTEAFF.

The chain has TRBV20-1 and TRBJ2-1, with D tentatively TRBD2 (5 bases). This CDR3 has 15 amino acids. V shed 5 bases and J shed 7 bases, with 21 bases lying between them. Per germline, CDR1 DFQATT and CDR2 SNEGSKA (reference sequence). CDR3 nucleotides: TGCAGTGCTCGCCGGCCGGGGATGACGTTTAATGAGCAGTTCTTC. Amino acid sequence: CSARRPGMTFNEQFF.

The chain is built from TRBV12-3 or TRBV12-4 and TRBJ2-1, with 10 bases that match TRBD2. The length of the CDR3 is 16 residues. V lost 6 bases to trimming and J lost 4 bases; unmatched junction nucleotides: 9. Here the CDR3 reads CASRPYGTSAYNEQFF. In DNA form, the CDR3 reads TGTGCCAGCAGACCCTACGGGACTAGCGCTTACAATGAGCAGTTCTTC.

This sequence joins TRBV24-1 and TRBJ2-1, with 11 nucleotides matching TRBD2. Germline V CDR1 and CDR2: KGHDR, SFDVKD. Losses at the gene ends were 4 bases for V and 6 bases for J; bases not matched to a gene: 7. The CDR3 sequence is 16 residues long. The CDR3 DNA is TGTGCCACCAGTGAGGTAGCGGGGGGGCCGGGCAATGAGCAGTTCTTC. The encoded protein is CATSEVAGGPGNEQFF.

The V and J genes are TRBV15 and TRBJ1-2; the D is unclear. Germline CDR1 LNHNV, CDR2 YYDKDF (reference sequence). The CDR3 is made up of 14 amino acids. Trimming removed 0 bases at V and 5 bases at J, with 10 bases between. The chain's CDR3 is CATSRDSPKYGYTF. DNA for the CDR3: TGTGCCACCAGCAGAGATTCCCCGAAGTATGGCTACACCTTC.

Regarding this clonotype: An end of the junction differs from the germline gene, which may be a read error. The chain combines TRBV5-1 with TRBJ2-7; 12 nucleotides line up with TRBD2. CDR1 SGHRS and CDR2 YFSETQ come from the germline V gene. CDR3 length: 15 amino acids. The CDR3 spells CANSPPSGRANEQYF. The DNA of the CDR3 is TGCGCCAACAGCCCGCCTAGCGGGAGGGCCAACGAGCAGTACTTC. Using reference TRBV5-1 and TRBJ2-7 for the parts outside the CDR3, the full variable domain is KAGVTQTPRYLIKTRGQQVTLSCSPISGHRSVSWYQQTPGQGLQFLFEYFSETQRNKGNFPGRFSGRQFSNSRSEMNVSTLELGDSALYLCANSPPSGRANEQYFGPGTRLTVT.